The 25 T cell receptor beta chains given below trace back to one sample, sequenced in a study of T-cell reconstitution after alpha-beta-depleted transplantation in children. Preparation of the TCRbeta library involved a method that used unique molecular identifiers. TCRdb passed the PCR reads through MiXCR, listing each CDR3 protein once. This sample carries about 610,000 distinct CDR3 sequences, under 12% of them seen once, and the ten largest clones take roughly 4%. The sequencing here drew on PBMCs from the stem cell graft donor, taken from the stem cell graft. All receptors come from a human donor who donated a stem cell graft to a child with acute myeloid leukemia.

In this sample, this clonotype turned up a few times. V usage is TRBV7-9 and J usage is TRBJ1-5; 11 bases match TRBD1. There are 15 residues in the CDR3. V lost 5 bases, J lost 3 bases, and 3 bases stayed unmatched. Looked up from germline, CDR1 is SEHNR and CDR2 is FQNEAQ (reference sequence). Here the CDR3 reads CASSGQGAVNQPQHF. The CDR3 nucleotides are TGTGCCAGCAGCGGACAGGGGGCAGTCAATCAGCCCCAGCATTTT.

This chain uses TRBV28 with TRBJ1-5; TRBD1 aligns across 8 bases. The CDR3 has 16 residues. Germline trimming cut 4 bases from V and 2 bases from J; bases unmatched to any gene: 7. CDR1 is MDHEN, CDR2 SYDVKM, per germline. CDR3 region: CASSSRTGKGNQPQHF. In DNA form, the CDR3 reads TGTGCCAGCAGTTCCCGGACAGGGAAGGGCAATCAGCCCCAGCATTTT.

This clonotype was detected many times. The CDR3 here is CASSLVGGVNTGELFF. In DNA, the CDR3 is TGCGCCAGCAGCCTGGTCGGAGGGGTCAACACCGGGGAGCTGTTTTTT. The chain carries TRBV5-1 and TRBJ2-2; tentatively, D is TRBD2 (6 bases). This CDR3 spans 16 amino acids. Germline V gives CDR1 SGHRS, CDR2 YFSETQ. V shed 4 bases and J shed 2 bases, with 15 bases lying between them.

The sample holds a few counts of this clonotype. The CDR3 region is CASSSTRVAGGSGANVLTF. As DNA, the CDR3 is TGTGCCAGCAGCTCAACCAGGGTCGCGGGAGGCTCTGGGGCCAACGTCCTGACTTTC. J is TRBJ2-6 and V is TRBV7-3, with TRBD2 matching 8 bases. The V gene end was trimmed by 4 bases and the J gene end by 0 bases; junction bases not matched to a gene: 11. CDR3 size: 19 residues. Germline CDR1 SGHTA, CDR2 FQGTGA.

V is TRBV12-3 or TRBV12-4 and J is TRBJ2-2; D is unresolved. V was trimmed by 6 bases and J by 8 bases, leaving 10 bases between them. This CDR3 spans 12 amino acids. The CDR3 loop reads CASRNGPGELFF. CDR3 DNA sequence: TGTGCCAGCAGAAACGGACCGGGGGAGCTGTTTTTT.

The rearrangement links TRBV15 to TRBJ2-7; 9 bases line up with TRBD1. CDR3 length equals 16 residues. V was pared by 0 bases and J by 6 bases, with 9 bases of the junction left unmatched. CDR1 and CDR2 from the germline V gene are LNHNV and YYDKDF (reference sequence). CDR3 sequence reads: CATSRDYRTGAGEQYF. Here the CDR3 DNA reads TGTGCCACCAGCAGAGATTATCGGACAGGGGCAGGCGAGCAGTACTTC.

This clonotype was seen repeatedly, ten times or more. The chain employs TRBV28 and TRBJ1-2; 9 positions match TRBD1. CDR1 and CDR2 from the germline V gene are MDHEN and SYDVKM. Germline trimming cut 4 bases from V and 5 bases from J; bases unmatched to any gene: 11. The CDR3 covers 16 residues. CDR3 residues: CASSSTGGAGGYGYTF. The DNA for the CDR3 is TGTGCCAGCAGTTCCACAGGGGGCGCGGGGGGGTATGGCTACACCTTC.

This clonotype appeared a few times. The chain recombines TRBV12-3 or TRBV12-4 with TRBJ2-7; 8 bases are shared with TRBD2. V shed 0 bases, J shed 6 bases, and the junction held 4 bases outside the gene matches. CDR3 length equals 14 residues. CDR3 coding DNA: TGTGCCAGCAGTTTAGCGGGACTAGGGCGCGAGCAGTACTTC. This encodes CASSLAGLGREQYF.

The chain is built from TRBV12-3 or TRBV12-4 and TRBJ2-3, with D possibly TRBD2 on 6 matching bases. This CDR3 comprises 15 residues. The ends were cut back, 6 bases at V and 1 base at J, with 14 bases in the middle. The CDR3 DNA follows: TGTGCCAGCAGCTCCCCGGCTAGCGGCACAGATACGCAGTATTTT. Protein product: CASSSPASGTDTQYF.

With regard to this clonotype: Since a much larger clone is just one base distant, this may be a read error. This chain links TRBV24-1 with TRBJ2-1, with TRBD2 identical over 14 bases. Germline V gene lookup returns CDR1 KGHDR and CDR2 SFDVKD. The CDR3 is 17 amino acids. The CDR3 nucleotides read TGTACCACCAGTGACTACACCGGGACTAGCGGGAGAAATGAGCAGTTCTTC. Residues: CTTSDYTGTSGRNEQFF.

This clonotype was detected many times. V usage is TRBV7-8 and J usage is TRBJ2-3, with TRBD2 matching over 10 bases. J lost 1 base, V lost 4 bases, and 14 bases had no gene match. The germline CDR1 and CDR2 sequences are SGHVS and FQNEAQ. This CDR3 spans 19 amino acids. The CDR3 region has the DNA TGTGCCAGCAGCTCCTTAGTATCTAGCGGGAGCCCCCGCACAGATACGCAGTATTTT. Translation gives CASSSLVSSGSPRTDTQYF.

The chain joins TRBV7-2 to TRBJ2-7, with 7 bases lining up with TRBD1. Germline assignment: CDR1 SGHTA and CDR2 FQGNSA. The CDR3 contains 15 residues. V gave up 4 bases and J gave up 2 bases; unmatched junction bases: 8. Here the CDR3 reads CASSSEQGPAYEQYF. CDR3 DNA sequence: TGTGCCAGCAGCTCCGAACAGGGGCCCGCCTACGAGCAGTACTTC.

The V call is TRBV20-1, the J call TRBJ1-1; D gene uncertain. The V and J ends lost 1 base and 10 bases respectively, with 13 bases between them. This CDR3 has 12 amino acids. Germline V gives CDR1 DFQATT, CDR2 SNEGSKA (reference sequence). CDR3: CSARGRERAAFF. CDR3 in DNA: TGCAGTGCTAGAGGGAGGGAAAGGGCAGCTTTCTTT.

This clonotype was detected a few times. The chain links TRBV9 to TRBJ2-7, with 11 bases lining up with TRBD2. V was clipped by 3 bases and J by 0 bases; unmatched bases: 2. Germline lookup yields CDR1 SGDLS and CDR2 YYNGEE. This CDR3 has 15 amino acids. The CDR3 loop is CASSATSGNSYEQYF. The CDR3 DNA is TGTGCCAGCAGCGCGACTAGCGGGAACTCCTACGAGCAGTACTTC.

This clonotype was observed a few times. The junction does not match germline at one end; this may be a read error. The chain has TRBV7-7 and TRBJ2-7; 7 nucleotides line up with TRBD2. Germline CDR1 reads SSHAT; CDR2 reads FNYEAQ (reference sequence). The CDR3 covers 15 residues. The CDR3 sequence is CASSLKREGRNEQYF. In nucleotides, the CDR3 is TGTGCTAGCAGCTTAAAGAGGGAGGGAAGGAACGAGCAGTACTTC. The variable domain in full, with the rest retrieved from reference TRBV7-7 and TRBJ2-7, is GAGVSQSPRYKVTKRGQDVTLRCDPISSHATLYWYQQALGQGPEFLTYFNYEAQPDKSGLPSDRFSAERPEGSISTLTIQRTEQRDSAMYRCASSLKREGRNEQYFGPGTRLTVT.

This clonotype was counted only a few times. For the CDR3, the DNA is TGTGCCAGTAGGGGGACAGGCTCTACGAACACCGGGGAGCTGTTTTTT. Its protein is CASRGTGSTNTGELFF. This chain links TRBV19 with TRBJ2-2, with 8 bases matching TRBD1. Germline V gene sequence: CDR1 LNHDA, CDR2 SQIVND (reference sequence). The junction had 6 bases not matched to a gene; V was cut back by 6 bases and J by 0 bases. The CDR3 consists of 16 residues.

This clonotype was counted between two and nine times. This chain connects TRBV20-1 to TRBJ2-1; D tentatively reads TRBD1 or TRBD2 (5 bases each). V was pared by 4 bases and J by 1 base, with 17 bases between. The CDR3 is 16 amino acids. Germline V lookup: CDR1 DFQATT, CDR2 SNEGSKA (reference sequence). The DNA for the CDR3 is TGCAGTGCTAATTCACCCGGGACGAATTCCTACAATGAGCAGTTCTTC. Residues: CSANSPGTNSYNEQFF.

The sample holds a few counts of this clonotype. The J gene is TRBJ1-5, the V gene TRBV20-1; 10 positions agree with TRBD1. V trimming: 6 bases; J trimming: 1 base; junction bases outside the gene matches: 9. Germline CDR1 is DFQATT and CDR2 is SNEGSKA (reference sequence). This CDR3 spans 16 amino acids. The CDR3 nucleotides read TGCAGTGCCCCCGGGACAGGGGAGGACAGCAATCAGCCCCAGCATTTT. It is translated as CSAPGTGEDSNQPQHF.

This clonotype was seen only a few times. This sequence joins TRBV3-1 and TRBJ1-2; no clear D. The CDR3 runs 14 residues. Germline V gene lookup returns CDR1 LGHDT and CDR2 YNNKEL (reference sequence). V lost 3 bases and J lost 4, with 12 bases in between. The CDR3 sequence: CASSQSQGSYGYTF. The CDR3 DNA sequence: TGTGCCAGCAGCCAGAGTCAAGGTTCCTATGGCTACACCTTC. The complete variable domain, with remaining parts taken from reference TRBV3-1 and TRBJ1-2, reads DTAVSQTPKYLVTQMGNDKSIKCEQNLGHDTMYWYKQDSKKFLKIMFSYNNKELIINETVPNRFSPKSPDKAHLNLHINSLELGDSAVYFCASSQSQGSYGYTFGSGTRLTVV.

This clonotype was seen only a few times. V usage is TRBV7-3 and J usage is TRBJ1-1; 9 nucleotides align to TRBD1. This CDR3 has 17 amino acids. Germline V gives CDR1 SGHTA, CDR2 FQGTGA. V lost 1 base to trimming and J lost 4 bases; unmatched junction nucleotides: 10. CDR3 protein: CASSLKGGTGTLTEAFF. In DNA form, the CDR3 reads TGTGCCAGCAGCTTAAAGGGGGGGACAGGGACTCTCACTGAAGCTTTCTTT.

J is TRBJ1-2 and V is TRBV7-3; possibly TRBD1 for D (5 bases). Trimming stripped 5 bases from V and 6 bases from J, with 19 bases between. The CDR3 contains 15 residues. Per the germline V gene, CDR1 is SGHTA and CDR2 is FQGTGA. This CDR3 is CASSNQGLPGDGYTF. Written as DNA, the CDR3 is TGTGCCAGCAGCAATCAGGGCCTGCCAGGTGATGGCTACACCTTC.

This clonotype was recorded only once. The rearrangement uses TRBV7-2 and TRBJ2-7, with D unclear. V dropped 2 bases and J dropped 3 bases, with 20 bases sitting between them. The CDR3 contains 17 residues. CDR1 and CDR2 from the germline V gene are SGHTA and FQGNSA. Here the CDR3 DNA reads TGTGCCAGCAGCTTAAGTATTGCGGACCAACTTTTCTACGAGCAGTACTTC. It encodes CASSLSIADQLFYEQYF.

This chain joins TRBV30 and TRBJ1-5, with TRBD1 as a possible D gene (5 bases). V was cut by 0 bases and J by 6 bases, with 9 bases left in between. The germline V gene has CDR1 GTSNPN and CDR2 SVGIG (reference sequence). This CDR3 is 13 amino acids long. The CDR3 loop reads CAWSVGVLQPQHF. In DNA form, the CDR3 reads TGTGCCTGGAGTGTGGGGGTTCTTCAGCCCCAGCATTTT.

In regard to this clonotype: The CDR3 end shows no conserved phenylalanine or tryptophan, and so a read error is likely. J is TRBJ1-1 and V is TRBV15; D is possibly TRBD1 (5 bases). This CDR3 contains 14 residues. The germline V gene encodes CDR1 LNHNV and CDR2 YYDKDF (reference sequence). The V end lost 1 base, the J end lost 5 bases, and 11 bases lay between the germline ends. The CDR3 region has the DNA TGTGCCACCAGCAGAGGAGGGGAGGGGACTGAAGCTTTCTCT. Protein sequence: CATSRGGEGTEAFS.

J is TRBJ2-5 and V is TRBV11-2; no definite D call. V was shortened by 5 bases and J by 1 base, with 17 bases between the two germline ends. Germline V gene data show CDR1 as SGHAT and CDR2 as FQNNGV. The CDR3 totals 16 residues. The CDR3 protein is CASSPLVGRPQETQYF. CDR3 DNA sequence: TGTGCCAGCAGCCCGCTGGTGGGTAGACCCCAAGAGACCCAGTACTTC. Variable domain in full (rest from reference TRBV11-2 and TRBJ2-5): EAGVAQSPRYKIIEKRQSVAFWCNPISGHATLYWYQQILGQGPKLLIQFQNNGVVDDSQLPKDRFSAERLKGVDSTLKIQPAKLEDSAVYLCASSPLVGRPQETQYFGPGTRLLVL.